The 20 T cell receptor beta chains given below trace back to one sample, sequenced in a study of cytomegalovirus exposure and HLA in healthy donors. With 60 Vbeta and 13 Jbeta primers, the PCR was carried out. Here immunoSEQ multiplex PCR was the method, and the copy in TCRdb shows in-frame clones only, minus some. This sample has around 70,000 clones; approximately 79% occur once, and the top ten carry 12%. Sequenced: PBMCs. The receptors stem from a middle-aged woman in good health and CMV-seropositive.

The rearrangement links TRBV14 to TRBJ2-1; D not certain. The CDR3 runs to 12 residues. Germline CDR1 is SGHDN and CDR2 is FVKESK. The V end lost 3 bases, the J end lost 5 bases, and 5 bases lay between the germline ends. The CDR3, as DNA: TGTGCCAGCAGCCATGCTAACAATGAGCAGTTCTTC. Amino acids: CASSHANNEQFF.

V gene TRBV2 combines with J gene TRBJ2-7; 7 bases are shared with TRBD1. The CDR3 has 14 amino acids. Germline CDR1 and CDR2: SNHLY and FYNNEI. Losses at the gene ends were 7 bases for V and 3 bases for J; bases not matched to a gene: 9. For the CDR3, the DNA is TGTGCCAGCACTAGACAGGGTTCTTTCTACGAGCAGTACTTC. This sequence encodes CASTRQGSFYEQYF.

The rearrangement uses TRBV5-4 and TRBJ2-5; D possibly corresponds to TRBD1 (6 bases). CDR1 and CDR2 from the germline V gene are SGHNT and YYREEE (reference sequence). Trimming stripped 3 bases from V and 3 bases from J, with 12 bases between. The CDR3 spans 14 residues. CDR3 sequence (DNA): TGTGCCAGCAGCTCATCCCGGGACAAAGAGACCCAGTACTTC. Its protein is CASSSSRDKETQYF. The variable domain in full, completed from reference TRBV5-4 and TRBJ2-5, reads ETGVTQSPTHLIKTRGQQVTLRCSSQSGHNTVSWYQQALGQGPQFIFQYYREEENGRGNFPPRFSGLQFPNYSSELNVNALELDDSALYLCASSSSRDKETQYFGPGTRLLVL.

The rearrangement joins TRBV6-6 to TRBJ2-1; 13 bases are shared with TRBD2. The V gene's germline CDR1 is MNHNY and CDR2 SVGAGI (reference sequence). The CDR3 contains 15 residues. V shed 6 bases, J shed 4 bases, and the junction held 3 bases outside the gene matches. The CDR3 region has the DNA TGTGCCAGCAGCATGACTAGCGGGGGGTACAATGAGCAGTTCTTC. Protein: CASSMTSGGYNEQFF.

This chain links TRBV7-9 with TRBJ1-2, with D tentatively TRBD1 (6 bases). CDR3 size: 13 residues. Trimming removed 5 bases at V and 4 bases at J, with 11 bases between. The germline CDR1 and CDR2 sequences are SEHNR and FQNEAQ (reference sequence). The CDR3: CASSPRDTYGYTF. In DNA form, the CDR3 reads TGTGCCAGCAGCCCACGGGACACCTATGGCTACACCTTC.

This chain links TRBV2 with TRBJ2-5; D is ambiguous. From germline, CDR1 is SNHLY and CDR2 FYNNEI. The CDR3 contains 11 residues. V was clipped by 5 bases and J by 2 bases, with 3 bases between them. CDR3 in amino acids: CASSPQETQYF. CDR3 DNA sequence: TGTGCCAGCAGTCCACAAGAGACCCAGTACTTC.

This chain uses TRBV7-2 with TRBJ2-7; TRBD2 aligns across 10 bases. In germline, CDR1 is SGHTA, CDR2 FQGNSA. The junction had 4 bases not matched to a gene; V was cut back by 5 bases and J by 0 bases. The length of the CDR3 is 15 residues. CDR3 DNA: TGTGCCAGCAGCATTAGGACTAGCGGCTCCTACGAGCAGTACTTC. Amino acids: CASSIRTSGSYEQYF. The full variable domain, its missing parts supplied by reference TRBV7-2 and TRBJ2-7, is GAGVSQSPSNKVTEKGKDVELRCDPISGHTALYWYRQSLGQGLEFLIYFQGNSAPDKSGLPSDRFSAERTGGSVSTLTIQRTQQEDSAVYLCASSIRTSGSYEQYFGPGTRLTVT.

The chain joins TRBV7-7 to TRBJ2-2; TRBD1 matches at 7 bases. Trimming removed 3 bases from V and 4 bases from J; junction bases left unmatched: 5. Germline V CDR1 and CDR2: SSHAT, FNYEAQ (reference sequence). This CDR3 has 15 amino acids. CDR3 in amino acids: CASSFRGHGTGELFF. The CDR3 DNA reads as TGTGCCAGCAGCTTTAGGGGGCATGGCACCGGGGAGCTGTTTTTT.

The rearrangement links TRBV7-2 to TRBJ1-1; D is unclear. V lost 4 bases, J lost 0 bases, and 9 bases lay in between. Germline-derived CDR1 and CDR2 are SGHTA and FQGNSA. The CDR3 runs 14 residues. The CDR3 protein is CASSWGGMNTEAFF. The CDR3 region has the DNA TGTGCCAGCAGCTGGGGAGGAATGAACACTGAAGCTTTCTTT.

The CDR3 sequence: CASSPQGSTGNTIYF. DNA for the CDR3: TGTGCCAGCTCACCACAGGGGTCTACTGGAAACACCATATATTTT. V is TRBV18 and J is TRBJ1-3; TRBD1 is a possible D gene (5 bases). CDR3 length: 15 residues. Trimming took 1 base from V and 2 from J, leaving 9 bases between them. CDR1 KGHSH and CDR2 LQKENI come from the germline V gene. The variable domain in full, with the rest retrieved from reference TRBV18 and TRBJ1-3, is NAGVMQNPRHLVRRRGQEARLRCSPMKGHSHVYWYRQLPEEGLKFMVYLQKENIIDESGMPKERFSAEFPKEGPSILRIQQVVRGDSAAYFCASSPQGSTGNTIYFGEGSWLTVV.

This clone was counted a single time. The V call is TRBV2, the J call TRBJ2-5; D might be TRBD1 (6 bases). CDR1 is SNHLY and CDR2 is FYNNEI in the germline V gene. V lost 7 bases, J lost 4 bases, and 16 bases lay in between. This CDR3 region has 14 residues. The CDR3, as DNA: TGTGCCAGCAATTTTGACAGGTTCGGAGAGACCCAGTACTTC. Its translation: CASNFDRFGETQYF.

V and J are TRBV2 and TRBJ1-1, with no clear D. The germline gives CDR1 SNHLY, CDR2 FYNNEI. The V end was cut by 1 base, the J end by 8 bases, with 14 bases between. The CDR3 runs to 14 residues. CDR3 sequence reads: CASSEGRGPKEAFF. CDR3 DNA sequence: TGTGCCAGCAGTGAAGGGAGAGGGCCCAAGGAAGCTTTCTTT.

The chain recombines TRBV4-1 with TRBJ1-1, with TRBD1 matching over 9 bases. Germline V gene lookup returns CDR1 MGHRA and CDR2 YSYEKL. The CDR3 length is 13 residues. V lost 6 bases and J lost 7; bases outside the gene matches: 6. The CDR3 sequence: CASSRDRAIEAFF. CDR3 in DNA: TGCGCCAGCAGTCGGGACAGGGCAATTGAAGCTTTCTTT.

This rearrangement joins TRBV5-4 to TRBJ1-3; TRBD1 might be the D (5 bases). V was shortened by 1 base and J by 8 bases, with 16 bases between the two germline ends. This CDR3 has 15 amino acids. CDR1 SGHNT and CDR2 YYREEE come from the germline V gene (reference sequence). This CDR3 is CASSLQAGGGYTIYF. In nucleotides, the CDR3 is TGTGCCAGCAGCTTGCAGGCCGGGGGGGGTTACACCATATATTTT.

V gene TRBV7-3 combines with J gene TRBJ2-3; tentative D call: TRBD2 (6 bases). Germline loops: CDR1 SGHTA, CDR2 FQGTGA. CDR3 length: 14 amino acids. V was trimmed by 2 bases and J by 0 bases, leaving 6 bases between them. The DNA of the CDR3 is TGTGCCAGCAGCTTAGCGGGGAGCACAGATACGCAGTATTTT. It specifies CASSLAGSTDTQYF.

The chain couples TRBV5-6 to TRBJ2-2, with 7 bases lining up with TRBD2. CDR1 is SGHDT and CDR2 is YYEEEE in the germline V gene. After removal of 4 bases from V and 2 bases from J, the junction contained 5 bases not matched to a gene. The CDR3 extends over 15 amino acids. The CDR3 spells CASSLSGGNTGELFF. The CDR3 bases are TGTGCCAGCAGCCTATCGGGAGGTAACACCGGGGAGCTGTTTTTT.

This sequence joins TRBV6-5 and TRBJ1-1; 8 bases are a match to TRBD1. Germline V gene data show CDR1 as MNHEY and CDR2 as SVGAGI. The junction had 11 bases not matched to a gene; V was cut back by 6 bases and J by 8 bases. This CDR3 is 14 amino acids long. The CDR3 sequence is CASRDRAITLEAFF. In nucleotides, the CDR3 is TGTGCCAGCAGGGACAGGGCCATTACGTTAGAAGCTTTCTTT.

The genes are TRBV7-6 and TRBJ1-1; tentatively, D is TRBD1 (6 bases). The CDR3 is 15 amino acids. V dropped 5 bases and J dropped 1 base, with 14 bases sitting between them. Per germline, CDR1 SGHVS and CDR2 FNYEAQ. CDR3: CASSPRPQGNTEAFF. In nucleotides, the CDR3 is TGTGCCAGCAGCCCAAGACCACAGGGGAACACTGAAGCTTTCTTT.

This rearrangement joins TRBV19 to TRBJ2-5; 8 bases are shared with TRBD1. Germline CDR1 LNHDA, CDR2 SQIVND (reference sequence). J gave up 4 bases and V 1 base, and 2 bases lay outside the gene matches. The CDR3 is 14 residues long. The CDR3 DNA follows: TGTGCCAGTAGTATAGGTGACAGGGGAGAGACCCAGTACTTC. Its translation: CASSIGDRGETQYF. Using reference TRBV19 and TRBJ2-5 for the parts outside the CDR3, the full variable domain is DGGITQSPKYLFRKEGQNVTLSCEQNLNHDAMYWYRQDPGQGLRLIYYSQIVNDFQKGDIAEGYSVSREKKESFPLTVTSAQKNPTAFYLCASSIGDRGETQYFGPGTRLLVL.

The CDR3 region is CASSFGGRGTEAFF. CDR3 DNA sequence: TGTGCCAGCAGCTTTGGGGGTAGGGGGACTGAAGCTTTCTTT. The V and J genes are TRBV13 and TRBJ1-1; D is perhaps TRBD1 (6 bases). The CDR3 is 14 residues long. Per germline, CDR1 PRHDT and CDR2 FYEKMQ (reference sequence). Trimming cost V 3 bases and J 5 bases, with 13 bases left between them.